This T cell receptor beta chain was captured in a study of OX40 agonist ivuxolimab in advanced cancers. The overall study: Three partial responders included one hepatocellular carcinoma patient and two cutaneous melanoma patients.

Whole-study findings and limits: At 0.1 to 3.0 mg/kg and by week 6, CD4+ and CD8+ T cells in the blood had expanded clonally. CD8+ T cells averaged more expanded clones than CD4+. Clonal expansion in partial responders at 0.1-3.0 mg/kg ranked among the lowest.

The data were produced by immunoSEQ multiplex PCR, yet TCRdb's version contains in-frame clones alone and is incomplete. Of about 60,000 clones detected, approximately 86% appear once; the ten largest clones hold approximately 1%. Comment on this clone: Its antigen is undetermined. Germline and junction disagree at one end, which may indicate a read error.

Germline CDR1 reads GTSNPN; CDR2 reads SVGIG (reference sequence). The CDR3 loop spans 12 amino acids. The V and J genes are TRBV30 and TRBJ2-7, with TRBD1 as a possible D gene (5 bases). The material was CD4+ or CD8+ T cells sorted from blood, obtained in a trial of the OX40 agonist ivuxolimab. The clonotype originates from an adult with an advanced solid tumor such as melanoma, head and neck, liver or kidney cancer. The CDR3 region is CAWSVIGQGRAF. CDR3 in DNA: TGTGCCTGGAGTGTGATCGGCCAGGGTCGGGCGTTC.